Listed below are T cell receptor beta chains from one sample, sequenced in a study of shared clonotypes between healthy human individuals. TCRdb keeps only in-frame clones here, not all; method: immunoSEQ multiplex PCR. Of about 2 million clones in the sample, about 95% are singletons; the top ten hold 0.9% to 1.4%. The sequenced sample consisted of naive CD8+ T cells sorted from blood. These receptors were collected from a man aged 18 to 29 in good health. The CDR3 runs from the conserved cysteine through the conserved F or W. The D gene is left open where the match is weak. Size is omitted from some rows. Given values are once, few, many or a class for expanded clones.

TRBV9	NA	NA	TRBJ2-7	CASSGTGNSYEQYF	TGTGCCAGCAGCGGAACAGGGAACTCCTACGAGCAGTACTTC
TRBV7-9	TRBD2	once	TRBJ2-2	CASSSMPFLAGEAGELFF	TGTGCCAGCAGCTCTATGCCTTTTCTAGCGGGAGAAGCCGGGGAGCTGTTTTTT
TRBV27	NA	NA	TRBJ2-7	CASSLGGSDYEQYF	TGTGCCAGCAGTTTAGGGGGTTCCGACTACGAGCAGTACTTC
TRBV25-1	NA	NA	TRBJ2-1	CASGDLYNEQFF	TGTGCCAGCGGGGACCTTTACAATGAGCAGTTCTTC
TRBV30	NA	NA	TRBJ1-1	CAWTDSMNTEAFF	TGTGCCTGGACGGACAGCATGAACACTGAAGCTTTCTTT
TRBV5-6	NA	NA	TRBJ2-7	CASSDGRSYEQYF	TGTGCCAGCAGTGATGGACGGTCCTACGAGCAGTACTTC
TRBV27	NA	NA	TRBJ1-2	CASSLGPGYGYTF	TGTGCCAGCAGTTTAGGGCCAGGCTATGGCTACACCTTC
TRBV5-1	TRBD2	NA	TRBJ2-7	CASSPQEGRASYEQYF	TGCGCCAGCAGCCCCCAAGAAGGGAGGGCTTCCTACGAGCAGTACTTC
TRBV5-4	TRBD2	NA	TRBJ2-7	CASSLGASGRAVDEQYF	TGTGCCAGCAGCTTGGGGGCTAGCGGGAGGGCCGTGGATGAGCAGTACTTC
TRBV18	NA	NA	TRBJ2-2	CASSPLEGANTGELFF	TGTGCCAGCTCACCGCTGGAGGGAGCGAACACCGGGGAGCTGTTTTTT
TRBV7-8	TRBD1	once	TRBJ2-7	CASSLGGQGAYEQYF	TGTGCCAGCAGCTTAGGGGGACAGGGGGCATACGAGCAGTACTTC
TRBV5-4	NA	NA	TRBJ2-5	CASRNTGTQETQYF	TGTGCCAGCCGCAATACAGGGACCCAAGAGACCCAGTACTTC
TRBV10-3	NA	NA	TRBJ2-1	CAISDVPWEDHNEQFF	TGTGCCATCAGTGATGTGCCGTGGGAGGACCACAATGAGCAGTTCTTC
TRBV2	TRBD1	NA	TRBJ2-7	CATLTGSYEQYF	TGTGCCACCCTGACAGGGTCCTACGAGCAGTACTTC
TRBV7-9	TRBD2	NA	TRBJ2-1	CASSPRTSGDYNEQFF	TGTGCCAGCAGCCCCAGGACTAGCGGAGACTACAATGAGCAGTTCTTC
TRBV11-2	TRBD1	NA	TRBJ1-1	CASRRTGGLTEAFF	TGTGCCAGCAGGCGTACAGGGGGTTTAACTGAAGCTTTCTTT
TRBV2	NA	NA	TRBJ2-3	CASSDPDKHTDTQYF	TGTGCCAGCAGTGACCCCGACAAACACACAGATACGCAGTATTTT
TRBV6-5	NA	NA	TRBJ1-3	CASSPDIVSGNTIYF	TGTGCCAGCAGTCCAGACATCGTCTCTGGAAACACCATATATTTT
TRBV11-3	NA	NA	TRBJ2-1	CASSLDAGASYNEQFF	TGTGCCAGCAGCTTAGACGCAGGGGCATCCTACAATGAGCAGTTCTTC
TRBV27	NA	NA	TRBJ2-7	CASSLAGGKTYEQYF	TGTGCCAGCAGTTTGGCCGGGGGCAAAACCTACGAGCAGTACTTC
TRBV7-9	TRBD2	once	TRBJ2-5	CASSAGTSGLQETQYF	TGTGCCAGCAGCGCCGGGACTAGCGGCCTCCAAGAGACCCAGTACTTC
TRBV5-6	NA	NA	TRBJ2-7	CASSLLGYEQYF	TGTGCCAGCAGCTTACTAGGCTACGAGCAGTACTTC
TRBV9	NA	NA	TRBJ2-5	CASSAFAWETQYF	TGTGCCAGCAGCGCCTTCGCTTGGGAGACCCAGTACTTC
TRBV6-1	NA	NA	TRBJ1-5	CASSEAKSNQPQHF	TGTGCCAGCAGTGAAGCGAAGAGCAATCAGCCCCAGCATTTT
TRBV9	NA	NA	TRBJ2-3	CASSLEDYSTDTQYF	TGTGCCAGCAGCCTAGAGGACTACTCCACAGATACGCAGTATTTT
TRBV9	TRBD1	NA	TRBJ1-1	CASSADRGFSTEAFF	TGTGCCAGCAGCGCGGACAGGGGGTTTAGCACTGAAGCTTTCTTT
TRBV6-5	NA	once	TRBJ1-1	CASSPLTGGTEAFF	TGTGCCAGCAGTCCCCTGACTGGAGGGACTGAAGCTTTCTTT
TRBV19	NA	NA	TRBJ1-1	CATSSGVGVWETEAFF	TGTGCTACCAGTAGTGGGGTCGGGGTGTGGGAAACTGAAGCTTTCTTT
TRBV4-1	TRBD2	NA	TRBJ2-1	CASSHGTSASNEQFF	TGCGCCAGCAGCCACGGGACTAGCGCAAGCAATGAGCAGTTCTTC
TRBV6-5	TRBD2	NA	TRBJ2-2	CASSYGGGNTGELFF	TGTGCCAGCAGTTACGGCGGGGGAAACACCGGGGAGCTGTTTTTT
TRBV5-6	NA	NA	TRBJ1-2	CASITTSKTAYGYTF	TGTGCCAGCATTACGACCAGTAAAACGGCCTATGGCTACACCTTC
TRBV7-8	NA	NA	TRBJ2-7	CASSLAMAQGGAYEQYF	TGTGCCAGCAGCTTAGCTATGGCCCAAGGGGGAGCCTACGAGCAGTACTTC
TRBV28	NA	NA	TRBJ1-2	CASSPLMQGAENYGYTF	TGTGCCAGCAGTCCTTTAATGCAGGGAGCTGAGAACTATGGCTACACCTTC
TRBV11-2	NA	NA	TRBJ2-1	CASSFGGIYNEQFF	TGTGCCAGCAGCTTCGGGGGAATTTACAATGAGCAGTTCTTC
TRBV27	TRBD1	once	TRBJ2-7	CASSTSGGEMWSEQYF	TGTGCCAGCAGTACTTCAGGGGGCGAAATGTGGTCCGAGCAGTACTTC
TRBV7-9	NA	once	TRBJ2-7	CASSPQGGYEQYF	TGTGCCAGCAGCCCTCAGGGGGGTTACGAGCAGTACTTC
TRBV27	NA	NA	TRBJ2-7	CASSLYPSSYEQYF	TGTGCCAGCAGTTTATATCCCAGCTCCTACGAGCAGTACTTC
TRBV28	TRBD2	NA	TRBJ2-7	CASSLTGGQYEQYF	TGTGCCAGCAGTTTAACGGGGGGGCAGTACGAGCAGTACTTC
TRBV19	NA	NA	TRBJ2-5	CASSMGLGETQYF	TGTGCCAGTAGTATGGGGTTAGGAGAGACCCAGTACTTC
TRBV5-1	NA	NA	TRBJ2-2	CASSAVASDTGELFF	TGCGCCAGCAGCGCCGTGGCTTCGGACACCGGGGAGCTGTTTTTT
TRBV2	NA	NA	TRBJ2-5	CASTGSGIQETQYF	TGTGCCAGCACTGGATCCGGGATACAAGAGACCCAGTACTTC
TRBV2	NA	NA	TRBJ2-2	CASRRGPANTGELFF	TGTGCCAGCAGAAGGGGACCCGCGAACACCGGGGAGCTGTTTTTT
TRBV27	NA	once	TRBJ2-7	CASSRVESSYEQYF	TGTGCCAGCAGTAGGGTTGAAAGTTCCTACGAGCAGTACTTC
TRBV10-2	TRBD2	NA	TRBJ2-1	CASSYSGLVNEQFF	TGCGCCAGCAGTTATTCGGGACTAGTAAATGAGCAGTTCTTC
TRBV27	NA	NA	TRBJ2-7	CASSVLYEQYF	TGTGCCAGCAGTGTACTCTACGAGCAGTACTTC
TRBV5-8	NA	NA	TRBJ2-7	CASSLRHLYEQYF	TGTGCCAGCAGCTTGAGGCATCTCTACGAGCAGTACTTC
TRBV6-5	NA	NA	TRBJ2-7	CASSYSKAYEQYF	TGTGCCAGCAGTTACTCGAAGGCCTACGAGCAGTACTTC
TRBV11-3	TRBD1	NA	TRBJ2-3	CASSPRTGADTQYF	TGTGCCAGCAGCCCGAGGACAGGGGCCGATACGCAGTATTTT